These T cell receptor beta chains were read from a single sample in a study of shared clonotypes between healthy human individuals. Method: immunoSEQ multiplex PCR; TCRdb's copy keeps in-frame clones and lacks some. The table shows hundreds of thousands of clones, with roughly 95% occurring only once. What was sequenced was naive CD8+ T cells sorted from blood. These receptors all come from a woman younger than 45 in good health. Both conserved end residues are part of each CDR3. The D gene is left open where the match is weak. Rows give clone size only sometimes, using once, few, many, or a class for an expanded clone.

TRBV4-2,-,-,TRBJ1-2,TGTGCCAGCAGCCACCCGTCCCTAGCATCCGGGATCGATGGCTACACCTTC,CASSHPSLASGIDGYTF
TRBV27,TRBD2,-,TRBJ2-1,TGTGCCAGCAGTTTATTAGCGGGAGGATACAATGAGCAGTTCTTC,CASSLLAGGYNEQFF
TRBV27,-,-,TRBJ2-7,TGTGCCAGCAGTGCAACCGGGACCCCCTACGAGCAGTACTTC,CASSATGTPYEQYF
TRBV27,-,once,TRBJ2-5,TGTGCCAGCAGCGTGGCGGGCGGTGGTGGGACCCAGTACTTC,CASSVAGGGGTQYF
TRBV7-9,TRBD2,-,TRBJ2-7,TGTGCCAGCAGCTATAGCGGGACCCCCTACGAGCAGTACTTC,CASSYSGTPYEQYF
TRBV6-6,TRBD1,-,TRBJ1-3,TGTGCCAGCAGCCCGGACAGGATGGGAAACACCATATATTTT,CASSPDRMGNTIYF
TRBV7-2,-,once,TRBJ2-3,TGTGCCAGCAGCTTAGGGCCCCACGGGACCACAGATACGCAGTATTTT,CASSLGPHGTTDTQYF
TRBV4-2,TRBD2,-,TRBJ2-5,TGTGCCAGCAGCCAAGTAGCGGGGGAGACCCAGTACTTC,CASSQVAGETQYF
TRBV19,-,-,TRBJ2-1,TGTGCCAGTACCCCCCTAGGCTCCTACAATGAGCAGTTCTTC,CASTPLGSYNEQFF
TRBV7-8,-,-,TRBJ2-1,TGTGCCAGCAGCCCCCCTCCCAGTGAGCAGTTCTTC,CASSPPPSEQFF
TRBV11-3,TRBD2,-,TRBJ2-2,TGTGCCAGCAGCTTAGATCAAGGGCGGGAGTCGGACACCGGGGAGCTGTTTTTT,CASSLDQGRESDTGELFF